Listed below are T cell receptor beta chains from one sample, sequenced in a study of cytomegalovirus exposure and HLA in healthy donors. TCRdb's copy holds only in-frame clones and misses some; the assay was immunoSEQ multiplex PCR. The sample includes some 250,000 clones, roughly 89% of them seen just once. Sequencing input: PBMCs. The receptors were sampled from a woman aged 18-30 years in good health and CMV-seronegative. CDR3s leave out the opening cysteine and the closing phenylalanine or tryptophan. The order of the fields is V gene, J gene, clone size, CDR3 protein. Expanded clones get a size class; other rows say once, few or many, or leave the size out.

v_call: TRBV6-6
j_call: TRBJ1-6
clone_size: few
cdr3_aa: ASSYSRQGVPLH

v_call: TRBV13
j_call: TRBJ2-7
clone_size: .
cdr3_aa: ASSGRQGTFYYEQY

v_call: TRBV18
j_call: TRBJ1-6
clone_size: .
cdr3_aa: ASSPMGQANSPLH

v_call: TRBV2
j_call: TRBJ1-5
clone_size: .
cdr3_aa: ASRPRSTSDQPQH

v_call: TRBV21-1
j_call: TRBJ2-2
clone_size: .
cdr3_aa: ASSLTGNTGELF

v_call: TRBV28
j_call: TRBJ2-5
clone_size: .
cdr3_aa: ASSGDRTYQETQY

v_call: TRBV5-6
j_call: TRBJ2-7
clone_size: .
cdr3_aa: ASSLARGPYEQY

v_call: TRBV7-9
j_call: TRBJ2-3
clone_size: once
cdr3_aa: ASSLDRESDTQY

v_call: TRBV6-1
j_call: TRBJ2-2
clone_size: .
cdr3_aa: ASGIWQGYAGELF

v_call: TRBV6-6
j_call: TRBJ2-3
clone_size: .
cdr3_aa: ASSWSVAGITDTQY

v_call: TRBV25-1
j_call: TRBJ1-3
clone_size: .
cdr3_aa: ASSDIRAGNTIY

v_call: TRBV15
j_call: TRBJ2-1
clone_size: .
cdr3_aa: ATSRSRGALDEQF

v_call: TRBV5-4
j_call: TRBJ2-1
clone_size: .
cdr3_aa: ASSLAGTREQF

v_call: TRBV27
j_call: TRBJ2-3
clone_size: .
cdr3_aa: ASSNRDSREDTQY

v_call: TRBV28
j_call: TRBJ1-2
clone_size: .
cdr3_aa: ASSLGWGGNYGYT

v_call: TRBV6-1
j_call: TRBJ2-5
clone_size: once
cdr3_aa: ASHRGGSGSETQY

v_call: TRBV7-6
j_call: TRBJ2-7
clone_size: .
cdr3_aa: ASSLGRGPSNEQY

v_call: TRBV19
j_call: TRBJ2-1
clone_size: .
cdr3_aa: ASSMGSSGGYEQF

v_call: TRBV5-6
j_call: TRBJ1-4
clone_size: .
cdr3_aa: ASSQGTISTNEKLF

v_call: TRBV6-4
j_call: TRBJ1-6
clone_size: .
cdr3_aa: ASSLRQGDSPLH

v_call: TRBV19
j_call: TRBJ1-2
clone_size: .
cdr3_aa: AREGGGIGYGYT

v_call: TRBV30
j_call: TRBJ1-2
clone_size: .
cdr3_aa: ASWVGGAMVYGYT

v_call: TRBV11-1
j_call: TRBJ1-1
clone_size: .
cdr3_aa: ASSLEDKNTEAF